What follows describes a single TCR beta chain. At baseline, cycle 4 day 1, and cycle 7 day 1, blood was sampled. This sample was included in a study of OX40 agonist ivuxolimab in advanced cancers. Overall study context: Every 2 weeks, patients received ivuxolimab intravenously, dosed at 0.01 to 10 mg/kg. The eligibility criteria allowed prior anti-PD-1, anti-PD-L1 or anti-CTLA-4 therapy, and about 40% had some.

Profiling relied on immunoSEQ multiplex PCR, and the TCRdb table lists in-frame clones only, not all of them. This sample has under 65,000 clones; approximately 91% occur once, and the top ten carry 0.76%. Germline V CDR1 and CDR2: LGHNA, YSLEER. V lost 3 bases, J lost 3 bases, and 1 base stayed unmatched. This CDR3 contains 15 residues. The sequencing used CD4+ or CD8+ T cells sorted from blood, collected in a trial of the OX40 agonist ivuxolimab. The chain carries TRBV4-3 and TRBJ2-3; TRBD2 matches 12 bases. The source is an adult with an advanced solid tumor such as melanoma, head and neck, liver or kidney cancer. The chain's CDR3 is CASSQTSGSTDTQYF. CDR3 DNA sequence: TGCGCCAGCAGCCAGACTAGCGGGAGTACAGATACGCAGTATTTT.